Here is one T cell receptor (beta chain) with its context. The antigen it binds to is not known. One base away there is no much larger clone; base qualities are not given. The roughly 42 donors, aged 6 to 90 years, were systemically healthy Caucasian individuals from Russia. Each donor gave roughly 9 milliliters of peripheral blood, drawn into EDTA-treated Vacutainer tubes. Ficoll-Paque density-gradient centrifugation was used to isolate PBMCs, with at least 7 million obtained per sample. Total RNA, at least 6 micrograms per sample, was extracted from PBMCs with Trizol reagent. Naive CD45RAhigh/CD27high T cell percentages were measured by flow cytometry on a PBMC aliquot from every donor. Preparation of the library involved 5' RACE. Sequenced on an Illumina HiSeq 2500. A second PCR of about 7 to 12 cycles was run with a J-beta primer mix and a sample-barcoded 5' primer. Each TCR beta cDNA molecule received a unique molecular identifier from a template-switch 5' adaptor carrying 12 random nucleotides. Each sample yielded at least 2.5 million CDR3-containing paired-end reads. First-strand cDNA was synthesized from all RNA with the Mint cDNA synthesis kit, primed by a TRBC-specific oligonucleotide. All cDNA was treated with uracil-DNA glycosylase and then went through a first 18-cycle PCR with the universal primers M1SS and BC2_uni_R. The original methods were these. For normalization, 1 million high-quality reads were randomly selected from each sample, with every read carrying a distinct molecular identifier. Instead of being binned into consensus sequences, reads that shared molecular identifiers were thrown out. CDR3 identification, clonotype clustering and error correction used MiTCR with a Q25 quality threshold and the strictest error-elimination algorithm. A nonparametric unseen species model with Euler transformation was used to estimate a lower bound on total TCR beta diversity. The public reads were quality trimmed at Q25 with fastp and then assembled into clones with MiXCR by TCRdb, keeping productive beta chains. Entries that share a CDR3 protein sequence are merged under the most common genes and DNA. What appears here as the V and J calls and clone size reflects TCRdb's work, not the paper's. In all, the sample holds about a million distinct CDR3 sequences, and about 48% of those were seen once. The leading ten clones occupy roughly 12% of the sample.

The data are from a study of blood T cells in healthy people across ages (dated by TCRdb to about 2015). A note on the overall study: In model experiments, template switching captured about one uniquely barcoded TCR beta cDNA molecule for every two T cells. Four age groups were formed from the donors: young (average approximately 15 years), middle-aged (approximately 40), aged (around 68) and long-lived (82). Using the same blood draw, the study looked at two additional independent replicas of 1 million unique cDNA reads for two donors, one aged 18 to 29 and the other aged 80 or older. To avoid experimental bias, donors of different ages were randomly spread across the sequencing lanes. Age-related changes in TCR beta repertoire diversity were measured in the study by deep sequencing normalized with unique cDNA molecular identifiers.

From cysteine to phenylalanine, the CDR3 is 15 amino acids long. CDR3 DNA is the only sequence kept; it has 45 bases, read in frame from the first base. The germline V end is reduced by 1 base and the J end by 5 bases; junction bases left unmatched: 9. The germline V gene (reference sequence) provides CDR1 DFQATT and CDR2 SNEGSKA. The research as a whole found: As age increased, observed TCR beta diversity per million T cells dropped in a roughly linear way, and a significant reduction was already evident by age 40. A strong correlation was found between observed TCR beta diversity and the percentage of naive T cells measured by flow cytometry. Compared with the aged group, more naive CD4+ T cells, fewer expanded clones and increased TCR diversity were shown by the long-lived group, suggesting age selection. Bulk unsorted PBMC profiling prevented conclusive comparison of naive and antigen-experienced compartments. Donor CMV infection status was unknown, potentially confounding age-related changes in expanded clonotypes. Total diversity estimates from one million sequenced T cells were considered lower bounds and underestimates.

The chain uses TRBV20-1 and TRBJ1-1; the junction holds 8 bases that match TRBD1. The clonotype comes from a young man in good health. The material sequenced was blood. For the CDR3, the sequence is CSARGSRQGRTEAFF. The sequenced DNA: TGCAGTGCTAGAGGCAGTCGACAGGGGCGGACTGAAGCTTTCTTT.